This is a list of T cell receptor beta chains from one sample in a study of blood T cell repertoires in COVID-19. Libraries were prepared by immunoSEQ multiplex PCR; TCRdb keeps only in-frame clonotypes and omits some of them. Here the sample spans roughly 290,000 clones, 70% to 90% being singletons. What was sequenced was peripheral blood. These receptors all come from a woman in her 50s who had recovered from COVID-19. CDR3s include the opening cysteine and the closing phenylalanine or tryptophan. A D gene is named only where the DNA matches it firmly. Clone sizes are given selectively: once, few, many, or a class where the clone is expanded.

j_call v_call d_call clone_size cdr3_aa cdr3_nt
TRBJ2-2 TRBV10-3 TRBD2 - CAIAGTSYSGELFF TGTGCCATTGCAGGGACTAGCTATTCCGGGGAGCTGTTTTTT
TRBJ2-3 TRBV30 TRBD2 - CACKPGLVTDTQYF TGTGCCTGCAAGCCGGGACTAGTCACAGATACGCAGTATTTT
TRBJ1-1 TRBV6-5 TRBD1 - CASSYQTGATTEAFF TGTGCCAGCAGTTACCAAACAGGGGCGACCACTGAAGCTTTCTTT
TRBJ1-2 TRBV5-4 TRBD1 - CASSPYETGGGGGYTF TGTGCCAGCAGCCCATACGAGACAGGGGGAGGTGGCGGCTACACCTTC
TRBJ1-5 TRBV5-6 - - CASSEQANQPQHF TGTGCCAGCAGCGAGCAGGCTAATCAGCCCCAGCATTTT
TRBJ2-7 TRBV25-1 - - CASSYAAESSYEQYF TGTGCCAGCAGTTATGCGGCAGAAAGCTCCTACGAGCAGTACTTC
TRBJ1-6 TRBV5-6 - - CASRKGDTSSPLHF TGTGCCAGCAGAAAAGGGGACACAAGTTCACCCCTCCACTTT
TRBJ1-6 TRBV28 - - CACREGWGSPLHF TGTGCCTGTAGGGAGGGGTGGGGTTCACCCCTCCACTTT
TRBJ2-6 TRBV7-8 - - CASSPIETGDSGANVLTF TGTGCCAGCAGCCCAATAGAGACAGGAGACTCTGGGGCCAACGTCCTGACTTTC
TRBJ2-5 TRBV11-2 TRBD2 - CASSLGGVAGGYETQYF TGTGCCAGCAGCTTAGGTGGAGTAGCGGGGGGGTATGAGACCCAGTACTTC
TRBJ2-1 TRBV6-5 TRBD2 few CASRDIAGAEFF TGTGCCAGCAGGGATATAGCGGGAGCGGAGTTCTTC
TRBJ2-2 TRBV7-7 - once CASSLVGVEAGELFF TGTGCTAGCAGCCTTGTCGGGGTGGAGGCCGGGGAGCTGTTTTTT
TRBJ2-6 TRBV14 - - CASSQDFGRAGANVLTF TGTGCCAGCAGCCAAGATTTTGGCAGGGCTGGGGCCAACGTCCTGACTTTC
TRBJ2-3 TRBV4-1 - - CASSQDSAADTQYF TGCGCCAGCAGCCAAGATAGCGCCGCAGATACGCAGTATTTT
TRBJ1-2 TRBV4-2 - few CASSQDLGGTNYGYTF TGTGCCAGCAGCCAAGATTTGGGGGGGACAAACTATGGCTACACCTTC
TRBJ1-5 TRBV5-1 - few CASSMEVNQPQHF TGCGCCAGCAGTATGGAGGTAAATCAGCCCCAGCATTTT
TRBJ1-1 TRBV2 TRBD1 - CASSDQGVNTEAFF TGTGCCAGCAGTGACCAGGGGGTGAACACTGAAGCTTTCTTT